The T cell receptor beta chain described here comes from a study of cytomegalovirus exposure and HLA in healthy donors. The primer mix had 60 Vbeta and 13 Jbeta primers. Some clones are missing from TCRdb's copy, which holds only in-frame ones; the method was immunoSEQ multiplex PCR. The sample has about 93,000 clones, 82% seen once. Looked up from germline, CDR1 is MGHRA and CDR2 is YSYEKL. The CDR3 is 17 residues long. The junction had 6 bases not matched to a gene; V was cut back by 0 bases and J by 0 bases. The chain carries TRBV4-1 and TRBJ2-3, with 7 nucleotides matching TRBD2. This sequence was found in a man over 45 in good health and CMV-seronegative. The sequencing input was PBMCs. CDR3 sequence reads: CASSQDGGGGSTDTQYF. CDR3 coding DNA: TGCGCCAGCAGCCAAGATGGGGGGGGAGGGAGCACAGATACGCAGTATTTT.